This section outlines one T cell receptor beta chain sequence together with its context. Its antigen is undetermined. This sample stems from a study of cytomegalovirus exposure and HLA in healthy donors. On the study more broadly: Roughly 85 million unique TCRs from HLA-typed donors were held in an early release of data. Study findings and constraints: Published work reported that the classifier diagnosed cytomegalovirus status with high specificity and sensitivity.

These donors, healthy bone marrow donors, were studied. Primers: 60 Vbeta forward and 13 Jbeta reverse. Produced via immunoSEQ multiplex PCR; TCRdb's table is partial and in-frame only. In the table there are roughly 60,000 clones, 70% to 80% of which are singletons. J was trimmed by 9 bases and V by 4 bases; bases with no gene match: 10. The CDR3 sequence is 16 residues long. Germline-derived CDR1 and CDR2 are MGHDK and SYGVNS. The sequencing sample was made of PBMCs. The chain is built from TRBV25-1 and TRBJ2-5; 14 bases line up with TRBD2. The source is a woman aged 40 to 50 in good health and CMV-seropositive. CDR3 loop: CASSGGTTSGGAAQYF. In DNA form, the CDR3 reads TGTGCCAGCAGTGGGGGTACGACTAGCGGGGGGGCGGCCCAGTACTTC.